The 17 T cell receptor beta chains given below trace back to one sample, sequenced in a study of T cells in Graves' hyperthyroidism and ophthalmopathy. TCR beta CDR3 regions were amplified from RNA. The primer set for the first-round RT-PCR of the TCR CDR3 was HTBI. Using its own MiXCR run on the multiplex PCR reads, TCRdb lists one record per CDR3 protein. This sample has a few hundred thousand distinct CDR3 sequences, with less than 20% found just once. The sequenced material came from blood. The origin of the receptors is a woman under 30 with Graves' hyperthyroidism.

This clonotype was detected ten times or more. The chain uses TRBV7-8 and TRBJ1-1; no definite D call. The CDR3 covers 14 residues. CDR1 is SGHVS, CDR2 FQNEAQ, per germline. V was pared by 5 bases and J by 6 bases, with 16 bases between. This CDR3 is CASSKGNGLAEAFF. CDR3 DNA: TGTGCCAGCAGCAAAGGGAATGGGCTTGCTGAAGCTTTCTTT.

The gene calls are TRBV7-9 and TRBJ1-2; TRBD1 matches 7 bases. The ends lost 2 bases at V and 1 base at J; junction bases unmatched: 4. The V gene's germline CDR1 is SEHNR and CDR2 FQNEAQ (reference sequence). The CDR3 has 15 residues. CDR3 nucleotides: TGTGCCAGCAGCTTACCCACAGGGGTTAACTATGGCTACACCTTC. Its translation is CASSLPTGVNYGYTF. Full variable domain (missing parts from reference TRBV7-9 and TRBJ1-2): DTGVSQNPRHKITKRGQNVTFRCDPISEHNRLYWYRQTLGQGPEFLTYFQNEAQLEKSRLLSDRFSAERPKGSFSTLEIQRTEQGDSAMYLCASSLPTGVNYGYTFGSGTRLTVV.

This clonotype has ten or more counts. CDR3 protein: CASSPTGFEEKLFF. CDR3 sequence (DNA): TGCGCCAGCAGCCCAACAGGGTTCGAAGAAAAACTGTTTTTT. This chain joins TRBV5-1 and TRBJ1-4; possibly TRBD1 for D (6 bases). Trimming cost V 4 bases and J 8 bases, with 15 bases left between them. The CDR3 runs to 14 residues. Germline CDR1 reads SGHRS; CDR2 reads YFSETQ.

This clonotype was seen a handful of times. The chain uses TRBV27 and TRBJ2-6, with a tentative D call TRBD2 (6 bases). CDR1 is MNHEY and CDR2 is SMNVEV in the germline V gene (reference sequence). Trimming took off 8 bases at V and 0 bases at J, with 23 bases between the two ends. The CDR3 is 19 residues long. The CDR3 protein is CASHSSWTTLSSGANVLTF. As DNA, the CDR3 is TGTGCCAGCCATTCCTCTTGGACTACTCTAAGCTCTGGGGCCAACGTCCTGACTTTC.

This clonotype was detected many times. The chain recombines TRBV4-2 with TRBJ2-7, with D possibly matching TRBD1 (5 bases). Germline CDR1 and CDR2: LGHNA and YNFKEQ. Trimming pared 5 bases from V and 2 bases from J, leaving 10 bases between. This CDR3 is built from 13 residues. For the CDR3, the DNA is TGTGCCAGCAGCTTCGGACAAGCCTACGAGCAGTACTTC. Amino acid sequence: CASSFGQAYEQYF.

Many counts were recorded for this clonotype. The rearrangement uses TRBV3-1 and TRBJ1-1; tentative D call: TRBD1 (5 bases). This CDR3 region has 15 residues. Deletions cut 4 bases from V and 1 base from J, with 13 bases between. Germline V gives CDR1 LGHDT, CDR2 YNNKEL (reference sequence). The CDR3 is CASSRIDRPNTEAFF. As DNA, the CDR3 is TGTGCCAGCAGCCGTATAGACAGACCGAACACTGAAGCTTTCTTT.

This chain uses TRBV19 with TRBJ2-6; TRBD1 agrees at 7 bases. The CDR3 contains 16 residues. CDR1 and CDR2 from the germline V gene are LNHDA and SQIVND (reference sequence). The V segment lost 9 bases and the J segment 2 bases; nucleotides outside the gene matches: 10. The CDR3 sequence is CASSLEGAAGANVLTF. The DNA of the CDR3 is TGTGCCAGCTCCCTTGAGGGGGCAGCTGGGGCCAACGTCCTGACTTTC.

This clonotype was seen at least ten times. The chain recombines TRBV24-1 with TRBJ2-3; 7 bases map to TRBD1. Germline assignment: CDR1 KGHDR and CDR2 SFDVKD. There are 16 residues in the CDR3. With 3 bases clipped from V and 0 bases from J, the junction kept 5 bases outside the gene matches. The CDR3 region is CATSDPGQLSTDTQYF. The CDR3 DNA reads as TGTGCCACCAGTGATCCGGGACAGCTTAGCACAGATACGCAGTATTTT.

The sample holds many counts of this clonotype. Here the CDR3 DNA reads TGTGCCAGCAGCGCAGCCGGGACTAGCGGTTACAATGAGCAGTTCTTC. This encodes CASSAAGTSGYNEQFF. The chain combines TRBV11-3 with TRBJ2-1; TRBD2 aligns across 11 bases. J gave up 4 bases and V 5 bases, and 7 bases lay outside the gene matches. The germline gives CDR1 SGHNT, CDR2 YENEEA. This CDR3 is built from 16 residues.

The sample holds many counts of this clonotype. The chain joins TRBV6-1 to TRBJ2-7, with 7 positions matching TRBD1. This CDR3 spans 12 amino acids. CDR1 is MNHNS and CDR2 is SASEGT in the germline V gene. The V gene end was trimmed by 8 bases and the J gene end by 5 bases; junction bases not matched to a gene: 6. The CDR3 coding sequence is TGTGCCAGCGAGGGCAGGGGGAACGAGCAGTACTTC. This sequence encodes CASEGRGNEQYF.

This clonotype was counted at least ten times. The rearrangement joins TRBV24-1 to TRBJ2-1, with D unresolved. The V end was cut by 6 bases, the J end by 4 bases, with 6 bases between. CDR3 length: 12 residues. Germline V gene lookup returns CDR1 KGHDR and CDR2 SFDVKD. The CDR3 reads CATSTEYNEQFF. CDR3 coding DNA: TGTGCCACCAGTACCGAGTACAATGAGCAGTTCTTC.

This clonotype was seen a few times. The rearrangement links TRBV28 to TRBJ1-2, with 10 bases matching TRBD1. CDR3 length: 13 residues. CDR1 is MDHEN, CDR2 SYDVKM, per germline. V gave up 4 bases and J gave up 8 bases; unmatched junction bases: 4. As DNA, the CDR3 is TGTGCCAGCAGTTGGGGGACAGGGGACGGCTACACCTTC. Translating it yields CASSWGTGDGYTF.

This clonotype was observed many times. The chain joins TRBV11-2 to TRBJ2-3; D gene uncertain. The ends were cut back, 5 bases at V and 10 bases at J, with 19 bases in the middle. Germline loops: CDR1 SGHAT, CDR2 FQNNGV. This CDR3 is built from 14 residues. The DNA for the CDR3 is TGTGCCAGCAGCCTAGGGATCCGGGTCGATGCGCAGTATTTT. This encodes CASSLGIRVDAQYF.

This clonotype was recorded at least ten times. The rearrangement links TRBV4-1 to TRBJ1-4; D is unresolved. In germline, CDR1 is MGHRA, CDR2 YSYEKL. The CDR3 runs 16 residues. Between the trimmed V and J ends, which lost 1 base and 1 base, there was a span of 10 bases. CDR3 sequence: CASSQGVSLTNEKLFF. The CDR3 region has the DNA TGCGCCAGCAGCCAAGGGGTCAGCCTAACTAATGAAAAACTGTTTTTT.

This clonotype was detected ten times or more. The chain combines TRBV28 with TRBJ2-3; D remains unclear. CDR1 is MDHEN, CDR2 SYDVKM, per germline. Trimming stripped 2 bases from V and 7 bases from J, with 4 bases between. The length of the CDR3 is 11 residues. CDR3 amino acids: CASSLSYTQYF. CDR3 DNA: TGTGCCAGCAGTTTAAGTTATACGCAGTATTTT.

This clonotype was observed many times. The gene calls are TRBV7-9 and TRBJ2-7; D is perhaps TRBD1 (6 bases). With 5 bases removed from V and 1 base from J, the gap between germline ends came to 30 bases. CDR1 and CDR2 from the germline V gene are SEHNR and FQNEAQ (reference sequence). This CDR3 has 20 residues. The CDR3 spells CASSPRPPTNRAPISYEQYF. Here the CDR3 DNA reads TGTGCCAGCAGCCCTAGGCCTCCTACTAACAGGGCACCGATTTCCTACGAGCAGTACTTC.

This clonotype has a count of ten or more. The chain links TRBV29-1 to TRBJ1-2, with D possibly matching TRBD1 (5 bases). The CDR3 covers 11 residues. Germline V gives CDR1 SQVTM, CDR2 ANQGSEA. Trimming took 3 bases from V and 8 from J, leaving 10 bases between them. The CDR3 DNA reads TGCAGCGTTGACGGGGGACTCGGCTACACCTTC. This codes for CSVDGGLGYTF.